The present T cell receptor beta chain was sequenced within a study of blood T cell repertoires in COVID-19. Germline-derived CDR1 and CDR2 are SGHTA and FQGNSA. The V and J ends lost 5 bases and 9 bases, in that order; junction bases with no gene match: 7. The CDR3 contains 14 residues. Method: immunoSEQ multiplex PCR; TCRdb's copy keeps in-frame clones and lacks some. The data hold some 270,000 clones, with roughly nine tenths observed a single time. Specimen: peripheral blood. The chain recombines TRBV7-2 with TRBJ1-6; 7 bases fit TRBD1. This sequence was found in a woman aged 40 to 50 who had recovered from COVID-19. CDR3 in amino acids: CASSLRDSSSPLHF. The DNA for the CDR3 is TGTGCCAGCAGCCTACGGGACAGTAGTTCACCCCTCCACTTT.